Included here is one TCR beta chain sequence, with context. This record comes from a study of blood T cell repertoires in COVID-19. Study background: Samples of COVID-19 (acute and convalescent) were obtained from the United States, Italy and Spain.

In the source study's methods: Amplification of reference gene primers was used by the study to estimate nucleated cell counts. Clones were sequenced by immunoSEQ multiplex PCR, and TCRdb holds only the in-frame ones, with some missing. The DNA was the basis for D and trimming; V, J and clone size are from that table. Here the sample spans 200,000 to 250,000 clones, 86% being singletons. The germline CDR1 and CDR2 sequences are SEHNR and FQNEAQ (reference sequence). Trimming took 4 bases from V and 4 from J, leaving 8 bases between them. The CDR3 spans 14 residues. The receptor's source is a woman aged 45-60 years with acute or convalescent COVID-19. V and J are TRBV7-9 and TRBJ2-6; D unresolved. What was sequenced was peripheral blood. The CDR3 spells CASSSDFGANVLTF. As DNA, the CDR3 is TGTGCCAGCAGCTCCGACTTCGGGGCCAACGTCCTGACTTTC.